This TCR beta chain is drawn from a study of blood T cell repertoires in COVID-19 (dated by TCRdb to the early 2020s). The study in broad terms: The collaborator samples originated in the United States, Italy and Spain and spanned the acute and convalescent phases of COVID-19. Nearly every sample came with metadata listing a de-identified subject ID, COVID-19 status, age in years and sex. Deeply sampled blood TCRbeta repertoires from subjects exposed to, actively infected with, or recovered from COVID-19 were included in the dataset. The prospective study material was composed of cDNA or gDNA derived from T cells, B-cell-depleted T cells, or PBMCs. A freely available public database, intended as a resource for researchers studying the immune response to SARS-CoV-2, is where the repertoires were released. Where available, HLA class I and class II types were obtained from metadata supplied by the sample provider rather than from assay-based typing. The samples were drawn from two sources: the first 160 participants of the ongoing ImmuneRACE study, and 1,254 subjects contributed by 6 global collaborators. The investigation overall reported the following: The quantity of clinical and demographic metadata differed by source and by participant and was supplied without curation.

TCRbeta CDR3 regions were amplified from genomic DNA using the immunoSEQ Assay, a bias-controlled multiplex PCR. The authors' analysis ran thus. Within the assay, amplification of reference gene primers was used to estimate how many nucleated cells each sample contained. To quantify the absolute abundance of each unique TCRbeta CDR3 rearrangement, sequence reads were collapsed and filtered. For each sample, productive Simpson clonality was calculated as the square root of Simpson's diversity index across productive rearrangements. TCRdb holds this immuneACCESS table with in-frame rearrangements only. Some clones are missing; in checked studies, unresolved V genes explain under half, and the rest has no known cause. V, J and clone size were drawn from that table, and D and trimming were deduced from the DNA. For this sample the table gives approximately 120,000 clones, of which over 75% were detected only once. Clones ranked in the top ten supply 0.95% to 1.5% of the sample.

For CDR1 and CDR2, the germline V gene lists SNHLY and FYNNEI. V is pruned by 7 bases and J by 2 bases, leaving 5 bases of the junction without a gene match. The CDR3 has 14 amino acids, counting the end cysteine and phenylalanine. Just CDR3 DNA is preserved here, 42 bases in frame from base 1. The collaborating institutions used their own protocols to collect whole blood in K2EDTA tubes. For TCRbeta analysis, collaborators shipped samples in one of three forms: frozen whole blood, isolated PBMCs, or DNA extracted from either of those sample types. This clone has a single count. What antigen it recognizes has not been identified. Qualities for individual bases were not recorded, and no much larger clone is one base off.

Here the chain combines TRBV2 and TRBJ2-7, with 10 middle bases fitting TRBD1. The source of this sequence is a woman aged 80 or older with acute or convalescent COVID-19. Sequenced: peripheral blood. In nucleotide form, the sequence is TGTGCCAGCACCCAGACAGGGGGCACCTACGAGCAGTACTTC. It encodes CASTQTGGTYEQYF. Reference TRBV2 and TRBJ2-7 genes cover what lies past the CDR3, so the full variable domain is EPEVTQTPSHQVTQMGQEVILRCVPISNHLYFYWYRQILGQKVEFLVSFYNNEISEKSEIFDDQFSVERPDGSNFTLKIRSTKLEDSAMYFCASTQTGGTYEQYFGPGTRLTVT.